Listed here is a single T cell receptor beta chain. The data were taken from a study of blood T cell repertoires in COVID-19. The CDR3 is made up of 11 amino acids. The V and J ends lost 11 bases and 8 bases respectively, with 15 bases between them. From germline, CDR1 is MDHEN and CDR2 SYDVKM. The data were produced by immunoSEQ multiplex PCR, yet TCRdb's version contains in-frame clones alone and is incomplete. Here the sample spans around 99,000 clones, 80% being singletons. The clonotype was recovered from a man between 50 and 59 years old who had recovered from COVID-19. Sequencing was carried out using peripheral blood. The rearrangement uses TRBV28 and TRBJ1-2; D unresolved. CDR3 coding DNA: TGTGCCGCGCACGGGGTTAGCGGCTACACCTTC. Amino acids: CAAHGVSGYTF.